This T cell receptor beta chain is drawn from a study of blood T cell repertoires in COVID-19. In the original processing: Amplified reference gene primers provided the basis for estimating nucleated cell counts. Some clones are missing from TCRdb's copy, which holds only in-frame ones; the method was immunoSEQ multiplex PCR. For V, J and clone size, that table is used; D and trimming come from the DNA. The sample holds about 180,000 clones; 80% to 90% are singletons and the top ten take under 15%. This clone came up once. This CDR3 is built from 13 residues. Per germline, CDR1 MNHEY and CDR2 SVGAGI. V lost 0 bases to trimming and J lost 8 bases, with 10 bases between them.

The sequence came from a woman in her 70s with COVID-19, enrolled during active disease. The V call is TRBV6-5, the J call TRBJ1-1, with a possible D match to TRBD1 (6 bases). The sample consisted of peripheral blood. This CDR3 reads CASSYSITGEAFF. DNA of the CDR3: TGTGCCAGCAGTTACTCGATAACAGGGGAAGCTTTCTTT.